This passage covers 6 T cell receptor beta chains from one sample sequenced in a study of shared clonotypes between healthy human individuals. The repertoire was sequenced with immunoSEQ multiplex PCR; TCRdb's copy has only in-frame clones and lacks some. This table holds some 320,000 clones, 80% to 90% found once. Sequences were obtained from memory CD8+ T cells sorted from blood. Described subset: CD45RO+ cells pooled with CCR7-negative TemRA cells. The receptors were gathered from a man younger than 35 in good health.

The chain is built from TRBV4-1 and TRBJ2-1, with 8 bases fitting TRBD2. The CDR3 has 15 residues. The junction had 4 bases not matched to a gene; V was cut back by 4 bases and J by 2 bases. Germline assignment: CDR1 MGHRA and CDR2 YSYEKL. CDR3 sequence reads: CASSPRGAPYNEQFF. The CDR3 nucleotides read TGCGCCAGCAGCCCGCGGGGGGCCCCCTACAATGAGCAGTTCTTC.

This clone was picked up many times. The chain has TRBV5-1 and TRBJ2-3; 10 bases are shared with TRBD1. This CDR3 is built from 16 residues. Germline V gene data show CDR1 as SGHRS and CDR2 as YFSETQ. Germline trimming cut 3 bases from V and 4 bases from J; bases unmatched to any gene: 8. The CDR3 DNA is TGCGCCAGCAGCTATACGGACAGGGGGGTCGCAGATACGCAGTATTTT. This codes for CASSYTDRGVADTQYF.

DNA for the CDR3: TGCGCCAGCAGCCAGGAAACTAGCGGGAGTACGTCCCACGAGCAGTACTTC. Protein sequence: CASSQETSGSTSHEQYF. The J gene is TRBJ2-7, the V gene TRBV4-1, with TRBD2 matching over 11 bases. The germline CDR1 and CDR2 sequences are MGHRA and YSYEKL. The CDR3 length is 17 residues. The V gene end was trimmed by 3 bases and the J gene end by 5 bases; junction bases not matched to a gene: 12.

CDR3 in amino acids: CASSQDWRTPNTGELFF. The CDR3, as DNA: TGCGCCAGCAGCCAAGATTGGCGGACCCCCAACACCGGGGAGCTGTTTTTT. The chain recombines TRBV4-3 with TRBJ2-2; no clear D. The length of the CDR3 is 17 residues. Germline CDR1 is LGHNA and CDR2 is YSLEER. Between the trimmed V and J ends, which lost 0 bases and 2 bases, there was a span of 13 bases.

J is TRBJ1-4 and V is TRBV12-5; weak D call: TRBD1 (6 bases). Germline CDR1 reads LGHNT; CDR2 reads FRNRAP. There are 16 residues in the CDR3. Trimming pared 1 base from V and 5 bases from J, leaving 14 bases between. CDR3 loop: CASGLDAGAHNEKLFF. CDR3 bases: TGTGCTAGTGGTTTGGACGCAGGGGCTCACAATGAAAAACTGTTTTTT.

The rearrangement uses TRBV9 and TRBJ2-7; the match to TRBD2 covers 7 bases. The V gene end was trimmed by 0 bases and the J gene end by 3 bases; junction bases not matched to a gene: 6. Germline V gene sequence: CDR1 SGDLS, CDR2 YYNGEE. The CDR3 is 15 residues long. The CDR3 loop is CASSVGGSSGYEQYF. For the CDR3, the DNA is TGTGCCAGCAGCGTAGGGGGCTCTAGCGGCTACGAGCAGTACTTC. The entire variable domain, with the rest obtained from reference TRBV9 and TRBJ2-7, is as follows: DSGVTQTPKHLITATGQRVTLRCSPRSGDLSVYWYQQSLDQGLQFLIQYYNGEERAKGNILERFSAQQFPDLHSELNLSSLELGDSALYFCASSVGGSSGYEQYFGPGTRLTVT.